This entry concerns a single TCR beta chain. Unique molecular identifiers featured in how the TCRbeta library was prepared. TCRdb analysed the PCR reads with MiXCR anew, one entry per CDR3 protein. The data contain 440,000 or so distinct CDR3 sequences, 9.5% to 13% of them singletons. The sample belongs to a study of T-cell reconstitution after alpha-beta-depleted transplantation in children. The sample consisted of PBMCs from the stem cell graft donor, taken from the stem cell graft. The sequence was obtained from a human donor who donated a stem cell graft to a child with acute myeloid leukemia.

The CDR3 region has the DNA TGCAGTGCTCCCCTAAGTGGGGCCCACGAGCAGTACTTC. Protein sequence: CSAPLSGAHEQYF. The V gene is TRBV20-1, the J gene TRBJ2-7; tentatively, D is TRBD1 (5 bases). In germline, CDR1 is DFQATT, CDR2 SNEGSKA (reference sequence). The CDR3 runs 13 residues. V was clipped by 5 bases and J by 5 bases, with 16 bases between them.